This record looks at one T cell receptor beta chain sequence and its context. Reverse transcription used 0.5 to 1 ug RNA and random hexamers. TCRdb processed the immunoSEQ multiplex PCR reads anew with MiXCR; each CDR3 protein has one entry. The sample has 150,000 to 200,000 distinct CDR3 sequences, 90% to 97% seen once. The CDR3 has 14 residues. V lost 4 bases, J lost 9 bases, and 14 bases stayed unmatched. The germline gives CDR1 DFQATT, CDR2 SNEGSKA (reference sequence). The data are from a study of CD8 T cells in Susac syndrome. The multiple sclerosis control cohort comprised treatment-naive individuals presenting with stable or active relapsing-remitting disease.

What was sequenced was CD4+ T cells from PBMCs. The chain carries TRBV20-1 and TRBJ2-7, with 8 bases matching TRBD2. The clonotype originates from a human donor with multiple sclerosis. CDR3 sequence: CSATLLAGPKGQYF. The CDR3 bases are TGCAGTGCTACCCTTTTAGCGGGGCCAAAGGGGCAGTACTTC.